These 32 T cell receptor beta chains were sequenced from one sample in a study of blood T cell repertoires in COVID-19. Clones were read by immunoSEQ multiplex PCR, and TCRdb kept only the in-frame ones, dropping some. The sample records about 20,000 clones, around 88% being singletons. The specimen sequenced was PBMCs or T cells enriched from blood (not recorded which). These receptors were collected from a woman younger than 45 who had recovered from COVID-19.

V usage is TRBV6-5 and J usage is TRBJ2-3, with D possibly matching TRBD2 (6 bases). This CDR3 spans 14 amino acids. CDR1 and CDR2 from the germline V gene are MNHEY and SVGAGI. The ends were cut back, 4 bases at V and 4 bases at J, with 12 bases in the middle. In nucleotides, the CDR3 is TGTGCCAGCAGTTTTATGCAGCGGGCAGATACGCAGTATTTT. Its translation is CASSFMQRADTQYF.

The V and J genes are TRBV5-8 and TRBJ1-1; no clear D. Trimming pared 2 bases from V and 1 base from J, leaving 12 bases between. CDR1 is SGHTS and CDR2 is YDEGEE in the germline V gene. This CDR3 spans 15 amino acids. The CDR3 DNA follows: TGTGCCAGCAGCTTTGGCAGGCTATCGAACACTGAAGCTTTCTTT. It is translated as CASSFGRLSNTEAFF.

The CDR3 bases are TGTGCCAGCAGTGTACAACAGGGATATTTGACCGGGGAGCTGTTTTTT. Its protein product is CASSVQQGYLTGELFF. The V gene is TRBV2, the J gene TRBJ2-2; the D gene is possibly TRBD1 (6 bases). The CDR3 contains 16 residues. V was shortened by 4 bases and J by 5 bases, with 17 bases between the two germline ends. Germline CDR1 is SNHLY and CDR2 is FYNNEI.

The gene calls are TRBV19 and TRBJ1-6; D possibly corresponds to TRBD1 (5 bases). The CDR3 extends over 15 amino acids. Germline-derived CDR1 and CDR2 are LNHDA and SQIVND (reference sequence). The V end lost 0 bases, the J end lost 7 bases, and 10 bases lay between the germline ends. The CDR3 is CASSIDPGGNSPLHF. The CDR3 DNA sequence: TGTGCCAGTAGTATAGATCCGGGGGGGAATTCACCCCTCCACTTT.

In DNA, the CDR3 is TGTGCCAGCAGGCTAGACTACGGTACGCAGTATTTT. Translating gives CASRLDYGTQYF. The V call is TRBV5-4, the J call TRBJ2-3, with D possibly being TRBD2 (5 bases). In germline, CDR1 is SGHNT, CDR2 YYREEE (reference sequence). The CDR3 has 12 amino acids. Trimming took 5 bases from V and 8 from J, leaving 12 bases between them.

This sequence joins TRBV6-2 or TRBV6-3 and TRBJ2-7; D gene uncertain. V lost 5 bases, J lost 2 bases, and 7 bases lay in between. From germline, CDR1 is MNHEY and CDR2 SVGEGT. This CDR3 region has 12 residues. The CDR3 loop reads CASSQTAYEQYF. The CDR3 DNA reads as TGTGCCAGCAGTCAAACAGCCTACGAGCAGTACTTC.

The rearrangement joins TRBV14 to TRBJ1-2; D remains unclear. Trimming removed 4 bases at V and 4 bases at J, with 16 bases between. The CDR3 covers 15 residues. Germline CDR1 SGHDN, CDR2 FVKESK. CDR3 amino acids: CASSPSNTLSYGYTF. In nucleotides, the CDR3 is TGTGCCAGCAGCCCCTCAAATACCCTTAGCTATGGCTACACCTTC. The full variable domain, rest sourced from reference TRBV14 and TRBJ1-2, is EAGVTQFPSHSVIEKGQTVTLRCDPISGHDNLYWYRRVMGKEIKFLLHFVKESKQDESGMPNNRFLAERTGGTYSTLKVQPAELEDSGVYFCASSPSNTLSYGYTFGSGTRLTVV.

The chain combines TRBV7-6 with TRBJ1-6; 7 nucleotides agree with TRBD1. CDR1 is SGHVS and CDR2 is FNYEAQ in the germline V gene. With V trimmed by 5 bases and J by 8 bases, 6 bases remained unmatched. CDR3 length: 14 amino acids. The CDR3 spells CASSQTGEDSPLHF. CDR3 sequence (DNA): TGTGCCAGCAGCCAAACAGGGGAGGATTCACCCCTCCACTTT.

The V call is TRBV7-9, the J call TRBJ1-5, with 8 bases fitting TRBD1. Germline assignment: CDR1 SEHNR and CDR2 FQNEAQ (reference sequence). The CDR3 is 15 amino acids. With 1 base clipped from V and 7 bases from J, the junction kept 6 bases outside the gene matches. The CDR3 spells CASSLGDRGGQPQHF. As DNA, the CDR3 is TGTGCCAGCAGCTTAGGAGACAGGGGTGGCCAGCCCCAGCATTTT.

The chain links TRBV18 to TRBJ2-5, with 10 bases matching TRBD1. The CDR3 has 17 amino acids. In germline, CDR1 is KGHSH, CDR2 LQKENI. Germline trimming cut 1 base from V and 5 bases from J; bases unmatched to any gene: 10. The CDR3 sequence is CASSPLPGTGALETQYF. The CDR3, as DNA: TGTGCCAGCTCACCACTGCCCGGGACAGGGGCATTGGAGACCCAGTACTTC.

This clone was seen a handful of times. The chain is built from TRBV24-1 and TRBJ1-2, with 8 bases that match TRBD1. Trimming at V came to 0 bases and at J to 4 bases, leaving 6 bases not matched to a gene. The CDR3 is 16 residues long. Germline CDR1 KGHDR, CDR2 SFDVKD. In DNA, the CDR3 is TGTGCCACCAGTGATTTGAATGGACAGGGTAGCTATGGCTACACCTTC. Protein sequence: CATSDLNGQGSYGYTF.

The CDR3: CASSFVSGLAGGDTQYF. As DNA, the CDR3 is TGTGCCAGCAGTTTTGTGTCAGGACTAGCGGGGGGAGATACGCAGTATTTT. The genes are TRBV28 and TRBJ2-3; 14 nucleotides line up with TRBD2. The CDR3 spans 17 residues. Losses at the gene ends were 3 bases for V and 5 bases for J; bases not matched to a gene: 7. Germline V gives CDR1 MDHEN, CDR2 SYDVKM.

The chain has TRBV19 and TRBJ1-4; D unclear. The CDR3 contains 14 residues. Per the germline V gene, CDR1 is LNHDA and CDR2 is SQIVND (reference sequence). V gave up 3 bases and J gave up 0 bases, with 5 bases separating them. CDR3 DNA sequence: TGTGCCAGTAGTATGGCAGCAACTAATGAAAAACTGTTTTTT. Protein: CASSMAATNEKLFF.

This rearrangement joins TRBV4-3 to TRBJ2-3; TRBD1 aligns across 9 bases. This CDR3 is built from 15 residues. The trim removed 3 bases at V and 6 bases at J, leaving 7 bases unmatched. Germline values: CDR1 LGHNA, CDR2 YSLEER. The CDR3 region has the DNA TGCGCCAGCAGCCAGGACCGGGACAGGGATGATACGCAGTATTTT. This gives the protein CASSQDRDRDDTQYF.

There are a few counts of this clone. This rearrangement joins TRBV12-5 to TRBJ2-2; 8 nucleotides line up with TRBD2. V shed 0 bases, J shed 7 bases, and the junction held 10 bases outside the gene matches. Germline V gene sequence: CDR1 LGHNT, CDR2 FRNRAP. The CDR3 length is 17 residues. In DNA, the CDR3 is TGTGCTAGTGGTTTGGTCGGCGATCGGGGGGGCCACGGGGAGCTGTTTTTT. It translates to CASGLVGDRGGHGELFF.

This clone was counted only a few times. This chain connects TRBV4-2 to TRBJ2-4; TRBD1 aligns across 7 bases. V was pared by 1 base and J by 9 bases, with 6 bases of the junction left unmatched. The CDR3 totals 14 residues. Germline V gives CDR1 LGHNA, CDR2 YNFKEQ. The CDR3 reads CASSQVQGTSIQYF. CDR3 bases: TGTGCCAGCAGCCAAGTACAGGGGACGAGCATTCAGTACTTC.

The chain employs TRBV6-5 and TRBJ1-2; 9 bases agree with TRBD1. This CDR3 has 15 amino acids. CDR1 MNHEY and CDR2 SVGAGI come from the germline V gene. Losses at the gene ends were 0 bases for V and 10 bases for J; bases not matched to a gene: 9. The DNA of the CDR3 is TGTGCCAGCAGTTACTCGTCCGGGACAGGGTCGGACTACACCTTC. It translates to CASSYSSGTGSDYTF.

The J gene is TRBJ1-6, the V gene TRBV7-3; weak D call: TRBD1 (5 bases). V was shortened by 2 bases and J by 2 bases, with 13 bases between the two germline ends. CDR1 and CDR2 (germline): SGHTA, FQGTGA. The CDR3 is made up of 17 amino acids. The CDR3 DNA is TGTGCCAGCAGCTTACCCCCCGGGGGGACCTATAATTCACCCCTCCACTTT. It encodes CASSLPPGGTYNSPLHF. The variable domain in full, completed from reference TRBV7-3 and TRBJ1-6, reads GAGVSQTPSNKVTEKGKYVELRCDPISGHTALYWYRQSLGQGPEFLIYFQGTGAADDSGLPNDRFFAVRPEGSVSTLKIQRTERGDSAVYLCASSLPPGGTYNSPLHFGNGTRLTVT.

The chain links TRBV25-1 to TRBJ1-3, with 8 bases that match TRBD1. The CDR3 loop spans 16 amino acids. The V segment lost 4 bases and the J segment 4 bases; nucleotides outside the gene matches: 9. CDR1 is MGHDK, CDR2 SYGVNS, per germline. CDR3 DNA sequence: TGTGCCAGCAGTGGAATCGGACAGGGTGGAGGAAACACCATATATTTT. Its translation: CASSGIGQGGGNTIYF.

The sample holds one count of this clone. The chain carries TRBV6-5 and TRBJ2-4; 9 bases line up with TRBD1. The V gene end was trimmed by 5 bases and the J gene end by 8 bases; junction bases not matched to a gene: 10. The CDR3 extends over 15 amino acids. Germline V gives CDR1 MNHEY, CDR2 SVGAGI. CDR3: CASSPTGTGRDIQYF. The DNA of the CDR3 is TGTGCCAGCAGTCCTACCGGGACAGGGAGAGACATTCAGTACTTC.

The DNA for the CDR3 is TGTGCCAGTAGTACACAGGCCGGGGCCAACGTCCTGACTTTC. Its protein product is CASSTQAGANVLTF. The chain has TRBV19 and TRBJ2-6; weak D call: TRBD1 (5 bases). CDR1 and CDR2 (germline): LNHDA, SQIVND (reference sequence). Trimming took off 4 bases at V and 4 bases at J, with 8 bases between the two ends. The CDR3 contains 14 residues.

V and J are TRBV4-1 and TRBJ1-3, with TRBD1 as a possible D gene (5 bases). V was pared by 0 bases and J by 8 bases, with 14 bases between. CDR3 length equals 15 residues. Germline assignment: CDR1 MGHRA and CDR2 YSYEKL. The chain's CDR3 is CASSQDKGGGYTIYF. Here the CDR3 DNA reads TGCGCCAGCAGCCAAGATAAGGGTGGGGGGTACACCATATATTTT.

The chain joins TRBV5-6 to TRBJ1-1; TRBD1 agrees at 7 bases. V lost 5 bases to trimming and J lost 3 bases; unmatched junction nucleotides: 7. The CDR3 length is 14 residues. Germline lookup yields CDR1 SGHDT and CDR2 YYEEEE. The CDR3 nucleotides read TGTGCCAGCAGTCTGGGACAGTTTGACACTGAAGCTTTCTTT. Its translation is CASSLGQFDTEAFF.

The genes are TRBV24-1 and TRBJ2-5, with D tentatively TRBD1 (5 bases). The germline V gene encodes CDR1 KGHDR and CDR2 SFDVKD. Between the trimmed V and J ends, which lost 1 base and 5 bases, there was a span of 10 bases. The CDR3 covers 14 residues. The CDR3 spells CATSDFGARETQYF. The DNA of the CDR3 is TGTGCCACCAGTGATTTTGGGGCCAGGGAGACCCAGTACTTC.

V gene TRBV12-3 or TRBV12-4 combines with J gene TRBJ2-7, with D perhaps TRBD1 (6 bases). The ends were cut back, 8 bases at V and 2 bases at J, with 10 bases in the middle. The CDR3 totals 12 residues. CDR3 nucleotides: TGTGCCAGCTCAGGGGATACCTACGAGCAGTACTTC. Its translation is CASSGDTYEQYF.

The chain joins TRBV7-2 to TRBJ2-7; 7 nucleotides agree with TRBD1. The V gene end was trimmed by 5 bases and the J gene end by 2 bases; junction bases not matched to a gene: 9. This CDR3 comprises 15 residues. CDR1 is SGHTA, CDR2 FQGNSA, per germline. The CDR3 loop reads CASSLRGLWTYEQYF. The CDR3 nucleotides are TGTGCCAGCAGCCTAAGGGGGCTTTGGACCTACGAGCAGTACTTC.

As DNA, the CDR3 is TGTGCCAGCAGTGGTAGCGATGGGGAGACCCAGTACTTC. It codes for CASSGSDGETQYF. The chain links TRBV6-4 to TRBJ2-5; D is possibly TRBD2 (5 bases). CDR1 is MRHNA and CDR2 is SNTAGT in the germline V gene. Between the trimmed V and J ends, which lost 4 bases and 5 bases, there was a span of 11 bases. The CDR3 loop spans 13 amino acids.

The chain joins TRBV4-2 to TRBJ1-1; D not resolved. Trimming stripped 0 bases from V and 4 bases from J, with 9 bases between. The CDR3 is 14 residues long. CDR1 is LGHNA, CDR2 YNFKEQ, per germline. The CDR3 DNA follows: TGTGCCAGCAGCCAAGACAGTTCATCCACTGAAGCTTTCTTT. Protein: CASSQDSSSTEAFF.

The count of this clone is one. V is TRBV19 and J is TRBJ1-5, with D perhaps matching TRBD1 (5 bases). Per the germline V gene, CDR1 is LNHDA and CDR2 is SQIVND (reference sequence). Deletions cut 1 base from V and 9 bases from J, with 7 bases between. This CDR3 contains 12 residues. CDR3 bases: TGTGCCAGTAGTATAGTGGGGGGGCCCCAGCATTTT. Encoded protein: CASSIVGGPQHF.

The V call is TRBV4-3, the J call TRBJ2-2; D is perhaps TRBD1 (5 bases). The CDR3 has 15 amino acids. Trimming pared 1 base from V and 1 base from J, leaving 7 bases between. Germline CDR1 LGHNA, CDR2 YSLEER. DNA of the CDR3: TGCGCCAGCAGCCAAGCCGGACAGAACACCGGGGAGCTGTTTTTT. Its protein product is CASSQAGQNTGELFF.

The rearrangement links TRBV14 to TRBJ1-1; D possibly corresponds to TRBD1 (5 bases). This CDR3 has 15 amino acids. V lost 2 bases, J lost 1 base, and 11 bases lay in between. In germline, CDR1 is SGHDN, CDR2 FVKESK. The CDR3 spells CASSQSTRGNTEAFF. The CDR3 DNA follows: TGTGCCAGCAGCCAATCGACAAGGGGGAACACTGAAGCTTTCTTT.

This rearrangement joins TRBV12-5 to TRBJ2-5; TRBD2 might be the D (6 bases). Germline CDR1 LGHNT, CDR2 FRNRAP. This CDR3 has 14 residues. V was shortened by 4 bases and J by 5 bases, with 14 bases between the two germline ends. The CDR3 sequence: CASGSSGLWETQYF. The CDR3, as DNA: TGTGCTAGTGGTTCGAGCGGGTTGTGGGAGACCCAGTACTTC.